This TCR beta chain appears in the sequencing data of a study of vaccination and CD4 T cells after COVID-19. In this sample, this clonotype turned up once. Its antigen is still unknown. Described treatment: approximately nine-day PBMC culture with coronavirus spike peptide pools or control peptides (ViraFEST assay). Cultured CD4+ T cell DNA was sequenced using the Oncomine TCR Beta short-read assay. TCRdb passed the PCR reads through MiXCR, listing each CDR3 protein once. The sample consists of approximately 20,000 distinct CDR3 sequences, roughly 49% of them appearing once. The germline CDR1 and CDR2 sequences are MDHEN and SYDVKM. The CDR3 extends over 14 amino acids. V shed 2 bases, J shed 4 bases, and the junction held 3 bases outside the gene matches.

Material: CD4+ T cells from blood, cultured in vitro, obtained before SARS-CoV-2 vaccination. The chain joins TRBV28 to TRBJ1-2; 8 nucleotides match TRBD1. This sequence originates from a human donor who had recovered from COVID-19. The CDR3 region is CASSLPTGGYGYTF. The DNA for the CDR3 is TGTGCCAGCAGTTTACCCACAGGGGGCTATGGCTACACCTTC.